The source of this T cell receptor (beta chain) is a study of cytomegalovirus exposure and HLA in healthy donors (TCRdb year 2017). The study in broad terms: The roughly 650 repertoires of the first cohort and the roughly 120 validation repertoires were produced on the same platform, according to a later analysis. The study aimed to test whether cataloging public T cell receptors could reveal signatures of past pathogen exposure. A separate validation cohort of over 95 different subjects was used in addition to the roughly 640-subject first cohort. High-throughput TCR immunosequencing, statistical association of individual TCRs with disease status, and machine learning were combined to predict cytomegalovirus infection status. General findings and caveats noted by the study authors: Most TCR sequences were observed very rarely across donors, whereas some public TCRs were present in many individuals. According to the authors, the approach could potentially be generalized to other disease states and immunological phenotypes. In vitro tests confirmed that three of the cytomegalovirus-associated TCR beta chains recognize cytomegalovirus antigens. All 120 or so repertoires were used to score co-occurrence in the validation cohort in a later analysis, because that analysis had no HLA typing for the cohort. Subsequent analysis determined that TCRs grouped into clusters in the first cohort also showed a tendency toward co-occurrence across the 90 to 150 validation repertoires, and 85% to 95% of cluster scores exceeded 0. The classifier was reported to diagnose cytomegalovirus status with high specificity and sensitivity in both the original and validation cohorts. A total of 150 to 200 TCR beta chains were listed by the study as associated with cytomegalovirus.

The CDR3 runs 19 residues from the cysteine to the phenylalanine. This entry keeps only the CDR3 DNA: 57 bases, framed from base 1. Trimming takes 0 bases off V and 0 bases off J; junction bases not matched to a gene: 11. CDR1 LGHNA and CDR2 YNFKEQ were looked up in the germline V gene. In regard to this clone: Its antigen is currently not known. It has no much larger one-base neighbor in the sample; base qualities were not kept.

Library generation was performed with the immunoSEQ multiplex PCR assay. The paper's processing steps were these. A statistical classification framework was developed to diagnose cytomegalovirus status using the catalog of TCR beta chain sequences. This immuneACCESS table, as held by TCRdb, lists in-frame sequences with V and J called but not all clones. Of the missing ones, under half trace to an unresolved V gene in checked studies; the others have no known cause. V and J calls and clone size are given by that table; D and trimming were obtained from the DNA. Counted in this sample were 150,000 to 200,000 clones; almost 85% of them appeared once. Roughly 10% of the sample rests with the top ten. Separate from the approximately 670-subject first cohort, the validation cohort of 95 to 150 subjects was the group to which the donors belonged.

Input material: PBMCs. The V and J genes are TRBV4-2 and TRBJ2-5; the central 9 bases match TRBD2. The sequence came from a man aged 25-40 years in good health and CMV-seropositive. The CDR3 protein is CASSQEQRPGLAYQETQYF. The sequenced DNA is TGTGCCAGCAGCCAAGAACAAAGGCCGGGACTAGCATACCAAGAGACCCAGTACTTC.